This TCR beta chain was observed in a study of T cells in localized non-small cell lung cancer. The length of the CDR3 is 14 residues. V lost 3 bases and J 5 bases, leaving 13 bases between the germline ends. In germline, CDR1 is MNHNS, CDR2 SASEGT. Worth noting for this clone: Antigen unknown.

Here immunoSEQ multiplex PCR was the method, and the copy in TCRdb shows in-frame clones only, minus some. Altogether under 55,000 clones are present, about 91% being singletons, with the ten largest covering roughly a tenth. General study results and limits: Investigators sequenced only a single tumor region, leaving heterogeneity possible. Uninvolved adjacent lung had the highest recorded T cell clonality, with tumor below it. Researchers found a median around 59 of the top 100 tumor clones in adjacent lung.

The chain carries TRBV6-1 and TRBJ2-5; D might be TRBD1 (7 bases). This material consisted of PBMCs, taken before any cancer treatment. This TCR came from a woman aged 35 to 70 with stage II lung adenocarcinoma. The CDR3: CASSDLTGRETQYF. The CDR3 nucleotides read TGTGCCAGCAGTGACTTGACAGGGAGGGAGACCCAGTACTTC.